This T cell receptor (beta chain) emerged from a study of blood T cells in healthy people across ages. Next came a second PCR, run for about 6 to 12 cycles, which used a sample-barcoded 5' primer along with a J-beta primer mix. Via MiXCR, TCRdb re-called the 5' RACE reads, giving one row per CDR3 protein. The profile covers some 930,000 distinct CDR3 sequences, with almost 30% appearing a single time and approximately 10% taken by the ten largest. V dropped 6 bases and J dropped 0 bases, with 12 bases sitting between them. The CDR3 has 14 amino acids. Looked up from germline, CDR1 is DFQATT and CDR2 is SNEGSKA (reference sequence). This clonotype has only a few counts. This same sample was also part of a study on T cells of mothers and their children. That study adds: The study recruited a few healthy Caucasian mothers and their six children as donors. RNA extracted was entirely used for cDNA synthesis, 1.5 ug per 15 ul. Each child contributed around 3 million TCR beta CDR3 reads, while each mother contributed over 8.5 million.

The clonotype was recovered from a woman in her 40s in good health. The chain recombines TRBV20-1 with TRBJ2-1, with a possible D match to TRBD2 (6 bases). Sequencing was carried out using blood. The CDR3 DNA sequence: TGCAGTGCCTTAGGGGAGGTCTCCTACAATGAGCAGTTCTTC. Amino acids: CSALGEVSYNEQFF.